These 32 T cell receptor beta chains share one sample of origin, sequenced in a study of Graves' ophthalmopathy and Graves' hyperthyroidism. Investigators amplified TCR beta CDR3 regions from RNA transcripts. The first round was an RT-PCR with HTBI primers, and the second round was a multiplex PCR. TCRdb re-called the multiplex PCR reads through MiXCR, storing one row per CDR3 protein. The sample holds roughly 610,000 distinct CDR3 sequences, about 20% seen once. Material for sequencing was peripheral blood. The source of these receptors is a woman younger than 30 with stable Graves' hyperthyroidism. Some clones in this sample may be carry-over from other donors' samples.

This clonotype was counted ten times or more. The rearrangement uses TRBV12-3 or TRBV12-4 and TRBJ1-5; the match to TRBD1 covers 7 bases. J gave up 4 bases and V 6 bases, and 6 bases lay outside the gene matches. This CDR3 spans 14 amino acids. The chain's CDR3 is CASSLMTGNQPQHF. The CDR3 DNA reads TGTGCCAGCAGCCTAATGACAGGGAATCAGCCCCAGCATTTT.

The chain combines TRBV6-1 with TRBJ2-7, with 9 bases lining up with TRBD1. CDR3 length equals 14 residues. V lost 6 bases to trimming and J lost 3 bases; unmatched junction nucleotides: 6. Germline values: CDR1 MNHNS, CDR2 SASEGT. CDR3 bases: TGTGCCAGCAGGGAACAGGGGGCTATCTACGAGCAGTACTTC. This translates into CASREQGAIYEQYF.

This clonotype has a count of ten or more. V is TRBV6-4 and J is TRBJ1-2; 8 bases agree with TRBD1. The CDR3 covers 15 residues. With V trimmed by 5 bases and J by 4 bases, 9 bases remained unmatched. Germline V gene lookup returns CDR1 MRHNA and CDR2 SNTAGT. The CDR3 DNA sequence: TGTGCCAGCAGTTACGCTGGGGACAGGTCCTATGGCTACACCTTC. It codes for CASSYAGDRSYGYTF.

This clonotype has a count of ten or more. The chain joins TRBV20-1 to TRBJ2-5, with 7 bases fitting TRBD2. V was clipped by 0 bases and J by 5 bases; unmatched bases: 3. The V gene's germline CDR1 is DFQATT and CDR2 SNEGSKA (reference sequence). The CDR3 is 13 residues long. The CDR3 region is CSARDMGGETQYF. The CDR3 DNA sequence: TGCAGTGCTAGAGATATGGGGGGGGAGACCCAGTACTTC.

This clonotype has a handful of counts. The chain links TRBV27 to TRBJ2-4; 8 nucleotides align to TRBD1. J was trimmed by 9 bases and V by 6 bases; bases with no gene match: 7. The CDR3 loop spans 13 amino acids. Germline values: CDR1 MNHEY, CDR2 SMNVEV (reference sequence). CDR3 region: CASSPGTGGIQYF. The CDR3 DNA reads TGTGCCAGCAGCCCCGGGACAGGCGGCATTCAGTACTTC.

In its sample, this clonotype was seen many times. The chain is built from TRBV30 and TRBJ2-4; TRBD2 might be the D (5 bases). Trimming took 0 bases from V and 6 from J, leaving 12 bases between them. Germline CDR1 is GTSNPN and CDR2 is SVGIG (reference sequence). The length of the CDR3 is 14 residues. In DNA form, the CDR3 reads TGTGCCTGGAGTGTCTCCGGGGTGCCAAACATTCAGTACTTC. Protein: CAWSVSGVPNIQYF.

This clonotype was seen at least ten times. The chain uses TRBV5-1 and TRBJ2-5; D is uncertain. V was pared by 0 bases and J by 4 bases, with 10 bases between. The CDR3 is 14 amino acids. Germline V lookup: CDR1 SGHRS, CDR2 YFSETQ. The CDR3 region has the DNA TGCGCCAGCAGCTTGGCTCCGGGCGCAGAGACCCAGTACTTC. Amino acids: CASSLAPGAETQYF.

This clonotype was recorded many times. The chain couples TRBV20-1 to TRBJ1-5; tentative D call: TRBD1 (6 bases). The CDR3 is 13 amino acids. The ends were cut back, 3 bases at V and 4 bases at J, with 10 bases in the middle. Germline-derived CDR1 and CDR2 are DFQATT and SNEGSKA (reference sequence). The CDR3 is CSASVTGNQPQHF. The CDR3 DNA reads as TGCAGTGCTAGTGTAACAGGGAATCAGCCCCAGCATTTT.

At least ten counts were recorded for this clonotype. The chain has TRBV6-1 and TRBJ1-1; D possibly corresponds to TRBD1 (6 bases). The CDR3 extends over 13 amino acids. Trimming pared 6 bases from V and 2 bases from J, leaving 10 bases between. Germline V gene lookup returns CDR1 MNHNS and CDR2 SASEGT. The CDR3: CASRVGGNTEAFF. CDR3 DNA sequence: TGTGCCAGCAGAGTAGGGGGAAACACTGAAGCTTTCTTT.

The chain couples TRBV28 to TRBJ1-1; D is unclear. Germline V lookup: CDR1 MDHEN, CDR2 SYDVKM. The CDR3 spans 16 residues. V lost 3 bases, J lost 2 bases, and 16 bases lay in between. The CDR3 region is CASSFPRAAANTEAFF. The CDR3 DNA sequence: TGTGCCAGCAGTTTTCCCCGAGCGGCCGCAAACACTGAAGCTTTCTTT. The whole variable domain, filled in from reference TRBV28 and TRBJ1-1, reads DVKVTQSSRYLVKRTGEKVFLECVQDMDHENMFWYRQDPGLGLRLIYFSYDVKMKEKGDIPEGYSVSREKKERFSLILESASTNQTSMYLCASSFPRAAANTEAFFGQGTRLTVV.

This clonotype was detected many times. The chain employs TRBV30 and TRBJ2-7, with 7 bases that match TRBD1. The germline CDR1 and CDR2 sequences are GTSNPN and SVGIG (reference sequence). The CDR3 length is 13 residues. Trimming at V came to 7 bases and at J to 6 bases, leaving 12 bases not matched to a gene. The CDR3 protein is CASDPRGPGEQYF. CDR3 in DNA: TGTGCCTCGGATCCTAGGGGGCCTGGCGAGCAGTACTTC.

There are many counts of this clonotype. CDR3: CASSILPEKTQYF. As DNA, the CDR3 is TGTGCCAGTAGTATTTTACCTGAAAAGACCCAGTACTTC. This chain connects TRBV19 to TRBJ2-5, with no clear D. CDR1 LNHDA and CDR2 SQIVND come from the germline V gene (reference sequence). The CDR3 totals 13 residues. Trimming shortened V by 3 bases and J by 6 bases, and 11 bases separated the two germline ends.

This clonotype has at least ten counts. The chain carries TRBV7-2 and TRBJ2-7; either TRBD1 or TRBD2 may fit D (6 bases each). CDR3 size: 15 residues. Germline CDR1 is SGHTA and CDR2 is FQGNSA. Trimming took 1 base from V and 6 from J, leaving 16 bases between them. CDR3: CASSLGLGGSGEQYF. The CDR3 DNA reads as TGTGCCAGCAGCTTAGGCTTAGGGGGGTCCGGCGAGCAGTACTTC.

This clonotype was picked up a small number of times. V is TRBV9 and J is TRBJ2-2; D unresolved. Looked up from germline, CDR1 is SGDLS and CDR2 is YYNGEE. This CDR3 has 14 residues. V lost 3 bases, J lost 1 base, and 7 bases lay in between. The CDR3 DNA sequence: TGTGCCAGCAGCGAGGACCAGAACACCGGGGAGCTGTTTTTT. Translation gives CASSEDQNTGELFF.

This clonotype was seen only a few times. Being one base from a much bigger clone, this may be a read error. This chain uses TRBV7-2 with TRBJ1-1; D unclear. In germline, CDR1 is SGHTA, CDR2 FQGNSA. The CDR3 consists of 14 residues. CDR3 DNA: TGTGCCAGCAGCTTAGAGGGCGGCGTAACTGAAGCTTGCTTT. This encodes CASSLEGGVTEACF.

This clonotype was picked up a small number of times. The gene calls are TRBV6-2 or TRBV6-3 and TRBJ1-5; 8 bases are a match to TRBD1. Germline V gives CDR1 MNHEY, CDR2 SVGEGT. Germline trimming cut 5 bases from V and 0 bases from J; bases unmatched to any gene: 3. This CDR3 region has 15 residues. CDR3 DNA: TGTGCCAGCAGTCCAGGGGGCTTTAGCAATCAGCCCCAGCATTTT. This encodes CASSPGGFSNQPQHF.

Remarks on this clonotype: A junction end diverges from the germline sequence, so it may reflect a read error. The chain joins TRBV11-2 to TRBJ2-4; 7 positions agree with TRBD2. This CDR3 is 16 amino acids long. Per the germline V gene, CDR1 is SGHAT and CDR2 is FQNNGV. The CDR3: CASSLSSAGPGNIKYF. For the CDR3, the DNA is TGTGCCAGCAGCCTGAGCTCAGCGGGGCCCGGAAACATTAAGTACTTC.

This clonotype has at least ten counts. The CDR3 here is CAISESGGLSTGELFF. The CDR3, as DNA: TGTGCCATCAGTGAGTCGGGGGGGCTGAGCACCGGGGAGCTGTTTTTT. V is TRBV10-3 and J is TRBJ2-2; D is possibly TRBD2 (7 bases). V lost 0 bases and J 4 bases, leaving 12 bases between the germline ends. The CDR3 spans 16 residues. CDR1 and CDR2 from the germline V gene are ENHRY and SYGVKD.

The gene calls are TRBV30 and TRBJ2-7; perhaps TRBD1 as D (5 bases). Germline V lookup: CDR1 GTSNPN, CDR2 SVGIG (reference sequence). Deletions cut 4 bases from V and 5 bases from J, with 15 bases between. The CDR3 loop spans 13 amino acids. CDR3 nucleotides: TGTGCCTGGAACTCAGGGTACCGCCACGAGCAGTACTTC. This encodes CAWNSGYRHEQYF.

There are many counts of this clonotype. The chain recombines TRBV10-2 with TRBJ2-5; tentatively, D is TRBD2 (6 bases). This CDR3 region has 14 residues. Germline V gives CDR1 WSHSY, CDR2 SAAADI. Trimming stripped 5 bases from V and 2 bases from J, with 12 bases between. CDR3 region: CASSRTNRQETQYF. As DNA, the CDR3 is TGCGCCAGCAGTCGGACTAACCGACAAGAGACCCAGTACTTC.

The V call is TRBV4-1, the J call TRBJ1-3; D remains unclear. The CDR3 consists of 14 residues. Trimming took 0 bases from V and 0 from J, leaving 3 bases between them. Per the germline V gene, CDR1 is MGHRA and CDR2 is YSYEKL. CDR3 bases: TGCGCCAGCAGCCAAGATATCTCTGGAAACACCATATATTTT. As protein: CASSQDISGNTIYF.

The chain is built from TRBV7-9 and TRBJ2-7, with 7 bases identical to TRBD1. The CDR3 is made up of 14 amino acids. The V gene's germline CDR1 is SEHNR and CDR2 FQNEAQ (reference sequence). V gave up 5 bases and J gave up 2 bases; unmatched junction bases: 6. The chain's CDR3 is CASSAETGTYEQYF. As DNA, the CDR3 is TGTGCCAGCAGCGCGGAGACAGGGACCTACGAGCAGTACTTC. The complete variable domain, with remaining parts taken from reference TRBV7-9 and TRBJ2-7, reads DTGVSQNPRHKITKRGQNVTFRCDPISEHNRLYWYRQTLGQGPEFLTYFQNEAQLEKSRLLSDRFSAERPKGSFSTLEIQRTEQGDSAMYLCASSAETGTYEQYFGPGTRLTVT.

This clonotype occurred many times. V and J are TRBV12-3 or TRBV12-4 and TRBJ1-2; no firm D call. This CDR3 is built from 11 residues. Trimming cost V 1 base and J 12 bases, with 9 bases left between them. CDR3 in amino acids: CASSLGTGDTF. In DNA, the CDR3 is TGTGCCAGCAGTTTAGGGACCGGAGACACCTTC.

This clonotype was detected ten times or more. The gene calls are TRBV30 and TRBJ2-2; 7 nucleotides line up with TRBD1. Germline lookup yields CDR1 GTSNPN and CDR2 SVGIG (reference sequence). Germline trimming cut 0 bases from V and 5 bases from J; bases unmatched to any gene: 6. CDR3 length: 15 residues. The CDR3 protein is CAWSVLGTATGELFF. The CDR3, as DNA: TGTGCCTGGAGTGTACTAGGGACAGCAACCGGGGAGCTGTTTTTT.

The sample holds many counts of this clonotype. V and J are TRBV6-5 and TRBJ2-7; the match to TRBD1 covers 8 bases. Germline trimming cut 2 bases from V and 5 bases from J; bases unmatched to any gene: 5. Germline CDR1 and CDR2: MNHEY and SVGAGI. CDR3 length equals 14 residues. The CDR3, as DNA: TGTGCCAGCAGTTACAACAGGGGGGACCACGAGCAGTACTTC. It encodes CASSYNRGDHEQYF.

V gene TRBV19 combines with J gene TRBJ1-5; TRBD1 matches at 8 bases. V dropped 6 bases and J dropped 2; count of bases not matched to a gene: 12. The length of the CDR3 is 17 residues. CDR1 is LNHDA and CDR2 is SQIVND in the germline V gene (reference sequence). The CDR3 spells CASRDGQGHVGNQPQHF. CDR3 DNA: TGTGCCAGTAGGGACGGACAGGGCCACGTCGGCAATCAGCCCCAGCATTTT. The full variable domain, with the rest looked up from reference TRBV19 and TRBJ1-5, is DGGITQSPKYLFRKEGQNVTLSCEQNLNHDAMYWYRQDPGQGLRLIYYSQIVNDFQKGDIAEGYSVSREKKESFPLTVTSAQKNPTAFYLCASRDGQGHVGNQPQHFGDGTRLSIL.

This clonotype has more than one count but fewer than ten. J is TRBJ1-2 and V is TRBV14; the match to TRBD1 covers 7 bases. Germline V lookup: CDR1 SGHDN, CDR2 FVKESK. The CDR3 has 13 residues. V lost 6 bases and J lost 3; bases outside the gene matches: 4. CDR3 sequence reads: CASRPQGDYGYTF. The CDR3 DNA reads TGTGCCAGCAGGCCCCAGGGGGACTATGGCTACACCTTC.

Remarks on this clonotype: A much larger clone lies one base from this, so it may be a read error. CDR3 nucleotides: TGTGCCAGCAGCTCACACAGGGAGTCTGAAGCTTGCTTT. It encodes CASSSHRESEACF. The V gene is TRBV7-3, the J gene TRBJ1-1, with D possibly TRBD1 on 6 matching bases. This CDR3 spans 13 amino acids. Germline V CDR1 and CDR2: SGHTA, FQGTGA.

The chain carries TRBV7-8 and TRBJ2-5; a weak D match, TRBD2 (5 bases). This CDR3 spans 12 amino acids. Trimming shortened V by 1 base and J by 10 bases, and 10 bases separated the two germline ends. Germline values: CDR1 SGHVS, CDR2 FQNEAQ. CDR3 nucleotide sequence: TGTGCCAGCAGCTTAGTAGAGGGTGGCCAGTACTTC. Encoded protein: CASSLVEGGQYF.

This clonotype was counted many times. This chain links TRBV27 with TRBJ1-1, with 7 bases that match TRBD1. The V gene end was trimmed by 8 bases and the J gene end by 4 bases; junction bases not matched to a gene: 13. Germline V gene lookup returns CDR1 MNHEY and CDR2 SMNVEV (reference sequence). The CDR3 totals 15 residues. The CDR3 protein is CASGREGPGGTEAFF. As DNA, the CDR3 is TGTGCCAGCGGCCGCGAGGGCCCAGGGGGCACTGAAGCTTTCTTT.

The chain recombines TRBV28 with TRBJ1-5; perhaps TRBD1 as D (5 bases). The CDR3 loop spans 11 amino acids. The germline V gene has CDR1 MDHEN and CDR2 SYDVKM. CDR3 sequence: CALGRDQPQHF. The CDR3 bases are TGTGCACTGGGGAGGGACCAGCCCCAGCATTTT. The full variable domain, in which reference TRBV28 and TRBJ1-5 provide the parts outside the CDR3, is DVKVTQSSRYLVKRTGEKVFLECVQDMDHENMFWYRQDPGLGLRLIYFSYDVKMKEKGDIPEGYSVSREKKERFSLILESASTNQTSMYLCALGRDQPQHFGDGTRLSIL.

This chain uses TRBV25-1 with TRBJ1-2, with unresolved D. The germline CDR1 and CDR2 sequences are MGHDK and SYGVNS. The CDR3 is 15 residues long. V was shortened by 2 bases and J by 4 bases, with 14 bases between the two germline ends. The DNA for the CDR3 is TGTGCCAGCAGTGAAATTGAGGGTTGGAGCTATGGCTACACCTTC. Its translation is CASSEIEGWSYGYTF.